These 5 T cell receptor beta chains originate from one sample sequenced in a study of T-cell memory formation after mild COVID-19. Each CDR3 protein is one row after TCRdb ran MiXCR on the 5' RACE reads. Among almost 550,000 distinct CDR3 sequences listed, around 20% were seen once. The sample comprised PBMCs or a T cell subset sorted from them (not recorded which). The receptors originated from an adult woman who had mild COVID-19 (a few samples of this study predate the infection). Cell type and time point are not known.

This clonotype was recorded a few times. The chain has TRBV29-1 and TRBJ1-1; D is possibly TRBD1 (5 bases). CDR1 SQVTM and CDR2 ANQGSEA come from the germline V gene. There are 11 residues in the CDR3. Trimming stripped 6 bases from V and 6 bases from J, with 11 bases between. The CDR3 here is CSVLGLSEAFF. CDR3 sequence (DNA): TGCAGCGTCTTGGGGCTGTCTGAAGCTTTCTTT. Full variable domain (missing parts from reference TRBV29-1 and TRBJ1-1): SAVISQKPSRDICQRGTSLTIQCQVDSQVTMMFWYRQQPGQSLTLIATANQGSEATYESGFVIDKFPISRPNLTFSTLTVSNMSPEDSSIYLCSVLGLSEAFFGQGTRLTVV.

This clonotype was found a few times. The chain has TRBV7-8 and TRBJ1-5, with D unclear. The V end was cut by 1 base, the J end by 6 bases, with 13 bases between. CDR3 length equals 15 residues. Germline CDR1 reads SGHVS; CDR2 reads FQNEAQ. The CDR3 DNA sequence: TGTGCCAGCAGCTTAGGTATCTTTATAGGTCAGCCCCAGCATTTT. Amino acid sequence: CASSLGIFIGQPQHF. Full variable domain (outside the CDR3, taken from reference TRBV7-8 and TRBJ1-5): GAGVSQSPRYKVAKRGQDVALRCDPISGHVSLFWYQQALGQGPEFLTYFQNEAQLDKSGLPSDRFFAERPEGSVSTLKIQRTQQEDSAVYLCASSLGIFIGQPQHFGDGTRLSIL.

The chain couples TRBV6-5 to TRBJ2-1; 7 bases fit TRBD1. Germline V CDR1 and CDR2: MNHEY, SVGAGI. V was pared by 8 bases and J by 8 bases, with 12 bases of the junction left unmatched. This CDR3 has 14 amino acids. CDR3 loop: CASSKGASADEQFF. The CDR3 bases are TGTGCCAGCTCAAAGGGGGCCTCGGCCGATGAGCAGTTCTTC.

This clonotype was detected only a few times. Just one base apart from a much larger clone, this may be a read error. The CDR3 DNA reads TGCAGTGCTAGAACTAGCGCGAGGGTCATAGGGGATGAGCAGTTCTTC. Its protein is CSARTSARVIGDEQFF. The rearrangement links TRBV20-1 to TRBJ2-1; the match to TRBD2 covers 7 bases. Per the germline V gene, CDR1 is DFQATT and CDR2 is SNEGSKA (reference sequence). The CDR3 sequence is 16 residues long. J was trimmed by 8 bases and V by 2 bases; bases with no gene match: 15.

This clonotype was observed a handful of times. The chain uses TRBV10-1 and TRBJ1-1; no clear D gene. The CDR3 is 10 amino acids. The V gene lost 7 bases and the J gene lost 10 bases, with 10 bases spanning the gap. From germline, CDR1 is WNHNN and CDR2 SYGVQD (reference sequence). Written as DNA, the CDR3 is TGCGCCAGCATGAGTATTGTAGCTTTCTTT. Its translation: CASMSIVAFF.